What follows are 12 T cell receptor beta chains derived from one specimen sequenced in a study of cytomegalovirus exposure and HLA in healthy donors. Sequencing used immunoSEQ multiplex PCR; TCRdb keeps in-frame clones, though not all of them. This table holds approximately 270,000 clones, around 90% found once. The sample comprised PBMCs. These receptors originate from a young woman in good health and CMV-seronegative.

This clone was counted only a few times. The V call is TRBV10-2, the J call TRBJ2-2; D uncertain. V lost 5 bases and J 7 bases, leaving 8 bases between the germline ends. Germline V gene lookup returns CDR1 WSHSY and CDR2 SAAADI. CDR3 size: 12 residues. The CDR3 region has the DNA TGCGCCAGCAGTCACATTATCGGGGAGCTGTTTTTT. This gives the protein CASSHIIGELFF.

V and J are TRBV12-5 and TRBJ1-1; D not resolved. The CDR3 totals 13 residues. Germline CDR1 and CDR2: LGHNT and FRNRAP. Trimming shortened V by 3 bases and J by 8 bases, and 13 bases separated the two germline ends. Written as DNA, the CDR3 is TGTGCTAGTGGTTTAGGCTACGGACTAGAAGCTTTCTTT. Translated, it gives CASGLGYGLEAFF.

The chain combines TRBV28 with TRBJ2-2; D uncertain. The ends were cut back, 7 bases at V and 5 bases at J, with 17 bases in the middle. CDR1 and CDR2 from the germline V gene are MDHEN and SYDVKM. The CDR3 has 15 residues. CDR3 DNA: TGTGCCAGCACTGAGCAGGAAGATGGGACCGGGGAGCTGTTTTTT. Its protein is CASTEQEDGTGELFF.

The V and J genes are TRBV5-1 and TRBJ1-2; tentatively, D is TRBD1 (6 bases). Germline V gene lookup returns CDR1 SGHRS and CDR2 YFSETQ. The V end was cut by 0 bases, the J end by 8 bases, with 11 bases between. This CDR3 contains 13 residues. DNA for the CDR3: TGCGCCAGCAGCTTGGAAGGGGGTGAAGGCTACACCTTC. Its protein is CASSLEGGEGYTF.

The chain combines TRBV19 with TRBJ2-2; TRBD1 matches at 7 bases. The CDR3 is made up of 16 amino acids. From germline, CDR1 is LNHDA and CDR2 SQIVND (reference sequence). Trimming cost V 8 bases and J 2 bases; bases outside gene matches: 11. The CDR3 protein is CASVRDRAPNTGELFF. The DNA for the CDR3 is TGTGCCAGTGTAAGGGACAGAGCCCCAAACACCGGGGAGCTGTTTTTT.

The rearrangement links TRBV18 to TRBJ1-1, with 10 bases lining up with TRBD1. Looked up from germline, CDR1 is KGHSH and CDR2 is LQKENI. This CDR3 comprises 15 residues. With 4 bases clipped from V and 3 bases from J, the junction kept 5 bases outside the gene matches. This CDR3 is CASSQTGGRDTEAFF. CDR3 nucleotide sequence: TGTGCCAGCTCACAGACAGGGGGCAGGGACACTGAAGCTTTCTTT.

This sequence joins TRBV28 and TRBJ1-5; 10 bases line up with TRBD1. The V segment lost 8 bases and the J segment 7 bases; nucleotides outside the gene matches: 8. Germline values: CDR1 MDHEN, CDR2 SYDVKM. The CDR3 loop spans 14 amino acids. DNA of the CDR3: TGTGCCAGCGAAGCGGGACAGGGGTACCAGCCCCAGCATTTT. The encoded protein is CASEAGQGYQPQHF.

The V call is TRBV28, the J call TRBJ2-1, with D unresolved. This CDR3 has 15 amino acids. V lost 3 bases and J 0 bases, leaving 9 bases between the germline ends. Germline values: CDR1 MDHEN, CDR2 SYDVKM. The CDR3 coding sequence is TGTGCCAGCAGTTTTGTCACTTACTCCTACAATGAGCAGTTCTTC. It is translated as CASSFVTYSYNEQFF. Full variable domain (missing parts from reference TRBV28 and TRBJ2-1): DVKVTQSSRYLVKRTGEKVFLECVQDMDHENMFWYRQDPGLGLRLIYFSYDVKMKEKGDIPEGYSVSREKKERFSLILESASTNQTSMYLCASSFVTYSYNEQFFGPGTRLTVL.

The J gene is TRBJ1-1, the V gene TRBV5-1; perhaps TRBD1 as D (5 bases). The CDR3 extends over 15 amino acids. CDR1 and CDR2 from the germline V gene are SGHRS and YFSETQ. The V end lost 3 bases, the J end lost 0 bases, and 12 bases lay between the germline ends. The CDR3 nucleotides are TGCGCCAGCAGCTCCCTGACGGACATGAACACTGAAGCTTTCTTT. This translates into CASSSLTDMNTEAFF.

The V and J genes are TRBV6-6 and TRBJ2-3, with 7 bases lining up with TRBD2. The germline CDR1 and CDR2 sequences are MNHNY and SVGAGI (reference sequence). V gave up 10 bases and J gave up 0 bases; unmatched junction bases: 7. The CDR3 has 14 residues. The CDR3 here is CATSGTTSTDTQYF. CDR3 coding DNA: TGTGCCACCTCCGGGACTACTAGCACAGATACGCAGTATTTT.

The chain carries TRBV5-6 and TRBJ2-7; the match to TRBD2 covers 13 bases. J lost 3 bases, V lost 3 bases, and 6 bases had no gene match. There are 16 residues in the CDR3. Looked up from germline, CDR1 is SGHDT and CDR2 is YYEEEE. The chain's CDR3 is CASSYQGLAGNYEQYV. CDR3 bases: TGTGCCAGCAGCTACCAGGGACTAGCGGGGAACTACGAGCAGTACGTC.

The chain is built from TRBV10-2 and TRBJ1-5; possibly TRBD1 for D (5 bases). Germline V lookup: CDR1 WSHSY, CDR2 SAAADI. V gave up 5 bases and J gave up 7 bases, with 12 bases separating them. The CDR3 spans 13 residues. The CDR3 is CASSSGVEQPQHF. The CDR3 coding sequence is TGCGCCAGCAGTTCGGGGGTTGAGCAGCCCCAGCATTTT.